Below are 30 T cell receptor beta chains sequenced from a single sample in a study of blood T cell repertoires in COVID-19. Using immunoSEQ multiplex PCR, the repertoire was profiled, and TCRdb retains in-frame clones only, with some absent. The sample lists about 260,000 clones, about 90% occurring once. Sequenced: PBMCs or T cells enriched from blood (not recorded which). All receptors derive from a woman in her forties who had been exposed to COVID-19.

V gene TRBV4-1 combines with J gene TRBJ2-5, with 7 positions matching TRBD2. Germline V gene data show CDR1 as MGHRA and CDR2 as YSYEKL. J lost 5 bases, V lost 4 bases, and 4 bases had no gene match. This CDR3 has 13 residues. CDR3 residues: CASSLLAAETQYF. DNA of the CDR3: TGCGCCAGCAGCCTGCTAGCGGCGGAGACCCAGTACTTC.

In nucleotides, the CDR3 is TGTGCCAGCAGTGAAATGGGTTTTTTTGTGGGGCCCCTGAACACTGAAGCTTTCTTT. As protein: CASSEMGFFVGPLNTEAFF. V and J are TRBV2 and TRBJ1-1; maybe TRBD1 (5 bases). Trimming removed 2 bases from V and 0 bases from J, with 22 bases in between. This CDR3 contains 19 residues. In germline, CDR1 is SNHLY, CDR2 FYNNEI.

The J gene is TRBJ2-7, the V gene TRBV6-5; maybe TRBD1 (5 bases). Trimming removed 6 bases at V and 3 bases at J, with 6 bases between. The CDR3 contains 11 residues. The germline gives CDR1 MNHEY, CDR2 SVGAGI. For the CDR3, the DNA is TGTGCCAGCAGCGACAGCTACGAGCAGTACTTC. It specifies CASSDSYEQYF.

The J gene is TRBJ2-7, the V gene TRBV10-3, with 11 bases that match TRBD1. Trimming cost V 6 bases and J 6 bases; bases outside gene matches: 7. The CDR3 runs to 14 residues. Germline CDR1 ENHRY, CDR2 SYGVKD. This CDR3 is CAISRGQGGSEQYF. Written as DNA, the CDR3 is TGTGCCATCAGCCGGGGACAGGGGGGGAGCGAGCAGTACTTC.

The gene calls are TRBV6-5 and TRBJ2-5; TRBD2 agrees at 8 bases. V lost 2 bases and J lost 3; bases outside the gene matches: 2. Germline assignment: CDR1 MNHEY and CDR2 SVGAGI. CDR3 length equals 14 residues. In nucleotides, the CDR3 is TGTGCCAGCAGTTACCGGGGGGGTAAAGAGACCCAGTACTTC. Its translation is CASSYRGGKETQYF.

The chain employs TRBV6-5 and TRBJ2-7, with 9 positions matching TRBD2. With V trimmed by 2 bases and J by 6 bases, 5 bases remained unmatched. CDR3 size: 14 residues. Germline CDR1 is MNHEY and CDR2 is SVGAGI. The CDR3 spells CASSYLIAGAEQYF. The CDR3 nucleotides read TGTGCCAGCAGTTACCTCATAGCGGGGGCCGAGCAGTACTTC.

The chain carries TRBV3-1 (or the pseudogene TRBV3-2) and TRBJ2-5; tentatively, D is TRBD1 (6 bases). The CDR3 totals 16 residues. V was shortened by 0 bases and J by 5 bases, with 16 bases between the two germline ends. Per the germline V gene, CDR1 is LGHDT and CDR2 is YNNKEL (reference sequence). The CDR3 sequence: CASSQEGRQRGETQYF. CDR3 coding DNA: TGTGCCAGCAGCCAAGAGGGTAGACAGAGGGGGGAGACCCAGTACTTC.

This chain joins TRBV10-3 and TRBJ2-1; 7 nucleotides match TRBD1. Looked up from germline, CDR1 is ENHRY and CDR2 is SYGVKD. There are 15 residues in the CDR3. The ends lost 10 bases at V and 4 bases at J; junction bases unmatched: 13. CDR3 sequence (DNA): TGTGCCAATGCCCCAGACCAGGGACAGTACAATGAGCAGTTCTTC. This translates into CANAPDQGQYNEQFF.

The rearrangement joins TRBV5-5 to TRBJ1-2; D is unclear. CDR1 SGHKS and CDR2 YYEKEE come from the germline V gene (reference sequence). The V end lost 4 bases, the J end lost 6 bases, and 10 bases lay between the germline ends. This CDR3 is built from 12 residues. CDR3 bases: TGTGCCAGCAGCCCAACGGAGGATGGCTACACCTTC. It encodes CASSPTEDGYTF.

The CDR3 spells CATSDAALAGGNLSTDTQYF. For the CDR3, the DNA is TGTGCCACCAGTGACGCGGCTCTAGCGGGAGGGAACCTTAGCACAGATACGCAGTATTTT. This rearrangement joins TRBV24-1 to TRBJ2-3, with TRBD2 identical over 12 bases. The CDR3 loop spans 20 amino acids. CDR1 is KGHDR, CDR2 SFDVKD, per germline. With V trimmed by 4 bases and J by 0 bases, 13 bases remained unmatched.

This chain connects TRBV7-3 to TRBJ2-3; TRBD2 is a possible D gene (7 bases). The germline V gene encodes CDR1 SGHTA and CDR2 FQGTGA. The CDR3 runs to 15 residues. Trimming removed 4 bases at V and 3 bases at J, with 14 bases between. CDR3 sequence: CASSYRGAGTDTQYF. For the CDR3, the DNA is TGTGCCAGCAGCTACCGGGGGGCAGGGACAGATACGCAGTATTTT.

The rearrangement links TRBV5-4 to TRBJ2-3; D might be TRBD2 (6 bases). Deletions cut 0 bases from V and 2 bases from J, with 10 bases between. The CDR3 extends over 15 amino acids. Germline V gene lookup returns CDR1 SGHNT and CDR2 YYREEE (reference sequence). CDR3 sequence (DNA): TGTGCCAGCAGCTTGGAATGGGAGGACACAGATACGCAGTATTTT. This sequence encodes CASSLEWEDTDTQYF.

In its sample, this clone was seen a few times. V gene TRBV11-3 combines with J gene TRBJ1-2; TRBD1 is a possible D gene (6 bases). Germline loops: CDR1 SGHNT, CDR2 YENEEA. V was shortened by 5 bases and J by 0 bases, with 13 bases between the two germline ends. The CDR3 loop spans 15 amino acids. CDR3 sequence reads: CASSPRGQSNYGYTF. The CDR3 DNA follows: TGTGCCAGCAGCCCCCGAGGACAGTCTAACTATGGCTACACCTTC.

CDR3 DNA sequence: TGTGCCAGCAGCGACCAAACTTCCGGACAGGGGGACTATGGCTACACCTTC. Translation gives CASSDQTSGQGDYGYTF. The gene calls are TRBV11-2 and TRBJ1-2; TRBD1 agrees at 10 bases. Trimming at V came to 5 bases and at J to 3 bases, leaving 12 bases not matched to a gene. Germline V CDR1 and CDR2: SGHAT, FQNNGV. This CDR3 region has 17 residues. Based on the CDR3 plus reference TRBV11-2 and TRBJ1-2, the full variable domain is EAGVAQSPRYKIIEKRQSVAFWCNPISGHATLYWYQQILGQGPKLLIQFQNNGVVDDSQLPKDRFSAERLKGVDSTLKIQPAKLEDSAVYLCASSDQTSGQGDYGYTFGSGTRLTVV.

The chain uses TRBV3-1 (or the pseudogene TRBV3-2) and TRBJ2-1, with 8 bases lining up with TRBD1. V dropped 6 bases and J dropped 6; count of bases not matched to a gene: 7. This CDR3 has 14 amino acids. CDR1 is LGHDT, CDR2 YNNKEL, per germline (reference sequence). The CDR3 loop is CASRPGTGRNEQFF. Written as DNA, the CDR3 is TGTGCCAGCAGACCCGGGACAGGCCGCAATGAGCAGTTCTTC.

This clone appeared a single time. This rearrangement joins TRBV28 to TRBJ2-2; the D gene is possibly TRBD1 (5 bases). The CDR3 totals 13 residues. V was trimmed by 3 bases and J by 7 bases, leaving 9 bases between them. Germline V gives CDR1 MDHEN, CDR2 SYDVKM. The CDR3 loop is CASSFSGYGELFF. CDR3 sequence (DNA): TGTGCCAGCAGTTTTTCAGGGTACGGGGAGCTGTTTTTT.

The chain employs TRBV19 and TRBJ2-3; the match to TRBD1 covers 7 bases. The CDR3 consists of 16 residues. Germline-derived CDR1 and CDR2 are LNHDA and SQIVND (reference sequence). Losses at the gene ends were 0 bases for V and 5 bases for J; bases not matched to a gene: 8. CDR3 in amino acids: CASSIDFTGVKDTQYF. The CDR3 bases are TGTGCCAGTAGTATAGATTTTACAGGGGTCAAAGATACGCAGTATTTT. The whole variable domain, remainder taken from reference TRBV19 and TRBJ2-3, is DGGITQSPKYLFRKEGQNVTLSCEQNLNHDAMYWYRQDPGQGLRLIYYSQIVNDFQKGDIAEGYSVSREKKESFPLTVTSAQKNPTAFYLCASSIDFTGVKDTQYFGPGTRLTVL.

The chain employs TRBV4-3 and TRBJ2-3; TRBD2 aligns across 14 bases. The CDR3 loop spans 16 amino acids. The germline V gene encodes CDR1 LGHNA and CDR2 YSLEER. The V and J ends lost 3 bases and 7 bases, in that order; junction bases with no gene match: 6. The DNA of the CDR3 is TGCGCCAGCAGCCAGACTAGCGGGGGGGAGCGCAATACGCAGTATTTT. Its translation: CASSQTSGGERNTQYF.

This clone showed up just a few times. The junction differs from germline at one of its ends, possibly a read error. This chain connects TRBV6-1 to TRBJ1-2; TRBD1 aligns across 7 bases. CDR1 is MNHNS, CDR2 SASEGT, per germline. The CDR3 sequence is 15 residues long. The CDR3 nucleotides read TGTGCCAGCAGTAAAGCCGAACAGGGGTCCTATGGCTACACCTTC. Its translation is CASSKAEQGSYGYTF.

This rearrangement joins TRBV7-9 to TRBJ1-2; D is possibly TRBD1 (5 bases). V lost 5 bases, J lost 8 bases, and 18 bases lay in between. Germline-derived CDR1 and CDR2 are SEHNR and FQNEAQ (reference sequence). The CDR3 spans 14 residues. For the CDR3, the DNA is TGTGCCAGCAGCCCCGGGGGAGAGGGCGGGGGCTACACCTTC. Translating it yields CASSPGGEGGGYTF.

This chain links TRBV5-4 with TRBJ2-3, with 7 bases that match TRBD1. The CDR3 covers 16 residues. Trimming took 0 bases from V and 4 from J; bases not matched to a gene: 8. Germline V gene data show CDR1 as SGHNT and CDR2 as YYREEE (reference sequence). CDR3 in DNA: TGTGCCAGCAGCTTGGTACCCGGACAGGTAGCAGATACGCAGTATTTT. Its translation is CASSLVPGQVADTQYF.

Turning to this clone: An end of the junction does not agree with germline; a read error may underlie this. The chain uses TRBV5-1 and TRBJ1-4; D gene unclear. The CDR3 contains 15 residues. Germline CDR1 and CDR2: SGHRS and YFSETQ. Here the CDR3 reads CASKSSPPTKEKLFF. As DNA, the CDR3 is TGTGCCAGCAAGTCATCCCCGCCTACTAAGGAAAAACTGTTTTTT.

This clone has only one observation. The chain employs TRBV3-1 (or the pseudogene TRBV3-2) and TRBJ2-1, with D possibly TRBD2 on 6 matching bases. CDR1 and CDR2 (germline): LGHDT, YNNKEL (reference sequence). The V gene lost 4 bases and the J gene lost 7 bases, with 20 bases spanning the gap. The CDR3 contains 16 residues. CDR3 sequence: CASSPRSIGSGNEQFF. The CDR3 nucleotides read TGTGCCAGCAGCCCACGGTCCATCGGGAGTGGAAATGAGCAGTTCTTC.

This clone has a handful of counts. This sequence joins TRBV25-1 and TRBJ1-5, with D possibly matching TRBD1 (5 bases). The CDR3 contains 16 residues. The germline V gene has CDR1 MGHDK and CDR2 SYGVNS. Trimming took off 2 bases at V and 5 bases at J, with 16 bases between the two ends. The CDR3 nucleotides are TGTGCCAGCAGTGAACTCCCAAGGGGCCCCCATCAGCCCCAGCATTTT. This gives the protein CASSELPRGPHQPQHF.

The chain couples TRBV9 to TRBJ2-7; D gene unclear. The V gene's germline CDR1 is SGDLS and CDR2 YYNGEE. V shed 2 bases and J shed 2 bases, with 17 bases lying between them. This CDR3 has 16 amino acids. The chain's CDR3 is CASSVIDSPNPYEQYF. The DNA for the CDR3 is TGTGCCAGCAGCGTGATTGACTCTCCGAACCCCTACGAGCAGTACTTC.

The chain joins TRBV15 to TRBJ1-5, with 7 bases lining up with TRBD1. Per the germline V gene, CDR1 is LNHNV and CDR2 is YYDKDF (reference sequence). This CDR3 region has 14 residues. V trimming: 6 bases; J trimming: 1 base; junction bases outside the gene matches: 3. Written as DNA, the CDR3 is TGTGCCACCAGTTTGGACAGGAGCAATCAGCCCCAGCATTTT. Its protein is CATSLDRSNQPQHF.

The CDR3 DNA is TGCGCCAGCAGTCACGGGACAAAAGGGGGCTTCCACTGTGGCTACACCTTC. Encoded protein: CASSHGTKGGFHCGYTF. The chain has TRBV23-1 and TRBJ1-2, with TRBD1 matching over 7 bases. TRBV23-1 qualifies as an ORF whose function is uncertain. The CDR3 extends over 17 amino acids. The ends lost 3 bases at V and 7 bases at J; junction bases unmatched: 17.

V is TRBV7-9 and J is TRBJ1-1; D is undetermined. There are 15 residues in the CDR3. The germline V gene encodes CDR1 SEHNR and CDR2 FQNEAQ (reference sequence). V was trimmed by 5 bases and J by 4 bases, leaving 17 bases between them. This chain's CDR3 is CASSQSDFLSTEAFF. CDR3 coding DNA: TGTGCCAGCAGCCAATCCGATTTCCTTAGCACTGAAGCTTTCTTT.

This chain joins TRBV4-1 and TRBJ2-2; 8 nucleotides line up with TRBD1. CDR1 is MGHRA and CDR2 is YSYEKL in the germline V gene. The CDR3 spans 15 residues. After removal of 2 bases from V and 6 bases from J, the junction contained 5 bases not matched to a gene. This chain's CDR3 is CASSQPRTGPGELFF. In DNA form, the CDR3 reads TGCGCCAGCAGCCAACCTCGGACAGGGCCCGGGGAGCTGTTTTTT.

The rearrangement uses TRBV9 and TRBJ1-4; tentatively, D is TRBD1 (5 bases). The CDR3 contains 14 residues. The V end was cut by 0 bases, the J end by 8 bases, with 11 bases between. The V gene's germline CDR1 is SGDLS and CDR2 YYNGEE. CDR3 DNA sequence: TGTGCCAGCAGCGTAGAAGGGGCAGGAGAAAAACTGTTTTTT. Translated: CASSVEGAGEKLFF. Full variable domain (outside the CDR3, taken from reference TRBV9 and TRBJ1-4): DSGVTQTPKHLITATGQRVTLRCSPRSGDLSVYWYQQSLDQGLQFLIQYYNGEERAKGNILERFSAQQFPDLHSELNLSSLELGDSALYFCASSVEGAGEKLFFGSGTQLSVL.